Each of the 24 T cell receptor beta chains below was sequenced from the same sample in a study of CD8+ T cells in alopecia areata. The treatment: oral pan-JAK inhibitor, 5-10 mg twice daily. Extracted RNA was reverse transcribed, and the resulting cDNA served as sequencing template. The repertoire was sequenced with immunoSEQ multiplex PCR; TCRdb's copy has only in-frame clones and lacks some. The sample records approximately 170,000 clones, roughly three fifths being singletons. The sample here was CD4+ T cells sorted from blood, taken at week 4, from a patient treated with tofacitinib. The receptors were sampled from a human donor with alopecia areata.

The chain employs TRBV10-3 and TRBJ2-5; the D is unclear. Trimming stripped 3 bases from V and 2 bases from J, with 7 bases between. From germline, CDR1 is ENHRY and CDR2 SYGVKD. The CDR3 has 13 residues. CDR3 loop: CAISDTRQETQYF. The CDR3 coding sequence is TGTGCCATCAGTGATACCAGACAAGAGACCCAGTACTTC.

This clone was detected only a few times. The CDR3 spells CANPDRAEQYF. CDR3 nucleotides: TGTGCCAACCCCGACCGGGCCGAGCAGTACTTC. This chain uses TRBV27 with TRBJ2-7, with D unclear. V lost 10 bases, J lost 6 bases, and 13 bases lay in between. The CDR3 runs to 11 residues. The germline V gene encodes CDR1 MNHEY and CDR2 SMNVEV (reference sequence).

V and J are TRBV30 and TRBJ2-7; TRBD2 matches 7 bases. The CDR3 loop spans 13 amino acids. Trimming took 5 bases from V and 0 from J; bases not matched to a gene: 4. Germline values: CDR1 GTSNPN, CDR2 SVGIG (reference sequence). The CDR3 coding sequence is TGTGCCTGGGACAGCGGGGACTCCTACGAGCAGTACTTC. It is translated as CAWDSGDSYEQYF.

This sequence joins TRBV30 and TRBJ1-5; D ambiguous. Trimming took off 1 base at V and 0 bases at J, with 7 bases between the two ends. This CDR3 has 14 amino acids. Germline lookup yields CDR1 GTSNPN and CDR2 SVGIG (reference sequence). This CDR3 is CAWSGIYSNQPQHF. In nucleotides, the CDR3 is TGTGCCTGGAGTGGCATTTATAGCAATCAGCCCCAGCATTTT.

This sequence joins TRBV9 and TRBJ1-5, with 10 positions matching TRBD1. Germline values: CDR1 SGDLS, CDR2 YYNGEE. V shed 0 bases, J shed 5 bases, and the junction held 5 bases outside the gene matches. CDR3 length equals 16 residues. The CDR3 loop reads CASSVGPGQGDQPQHF. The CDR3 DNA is TGTGCCAGCAGCGTAGGACCCGGACAGGGGGATCAGCCCCAGCATTTT.

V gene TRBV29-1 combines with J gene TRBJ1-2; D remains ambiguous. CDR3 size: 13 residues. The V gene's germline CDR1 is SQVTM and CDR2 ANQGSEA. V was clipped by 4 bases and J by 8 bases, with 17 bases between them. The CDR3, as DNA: TGCAGCGTTGGACTTTTACTACCCAAGGGCTACACCTTC. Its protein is CSVGLLLPKGYTF.

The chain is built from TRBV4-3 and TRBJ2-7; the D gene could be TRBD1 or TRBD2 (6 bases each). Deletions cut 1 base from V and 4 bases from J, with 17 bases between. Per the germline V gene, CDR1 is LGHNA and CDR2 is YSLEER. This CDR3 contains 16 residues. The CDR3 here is CASSQGGGTTTYEQYF. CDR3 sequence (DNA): TGCGCCAGCAGCCAAGGAGGGGGGACAACGACATACGAGCAGTACTTC.

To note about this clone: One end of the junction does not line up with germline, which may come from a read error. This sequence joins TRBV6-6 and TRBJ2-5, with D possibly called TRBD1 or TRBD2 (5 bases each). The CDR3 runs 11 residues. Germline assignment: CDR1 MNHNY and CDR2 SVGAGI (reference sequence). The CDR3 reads CASSQGRIQDF. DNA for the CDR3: TGTGCCAGCAGTCAGGGACGGATCCAAGACTTC.

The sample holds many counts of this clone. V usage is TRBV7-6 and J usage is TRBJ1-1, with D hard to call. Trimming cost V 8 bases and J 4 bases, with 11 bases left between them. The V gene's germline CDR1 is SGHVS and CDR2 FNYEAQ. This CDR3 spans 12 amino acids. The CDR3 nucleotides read TGTGCCAGCGTCGGACTGAGCACTGAAGCTTTCTTT. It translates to CASVGLSTEAFF.

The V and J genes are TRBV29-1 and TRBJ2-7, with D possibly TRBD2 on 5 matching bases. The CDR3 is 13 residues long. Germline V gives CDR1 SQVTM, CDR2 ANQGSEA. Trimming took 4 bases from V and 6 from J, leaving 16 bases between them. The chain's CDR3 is CSVAVTPEGEQYF. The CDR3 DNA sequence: TGCAGCGTTGCGGTGACTCCCGAGGGCGAGCAGTACTTC.

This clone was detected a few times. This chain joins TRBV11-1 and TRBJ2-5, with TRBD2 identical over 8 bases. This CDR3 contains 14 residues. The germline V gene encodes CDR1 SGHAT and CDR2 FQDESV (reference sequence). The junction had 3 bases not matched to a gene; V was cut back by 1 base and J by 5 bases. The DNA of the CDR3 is TGTGCCAGCAGCTTAGGGACTAGCCCTGAGACCCAGTACTTC. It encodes CASSLGTSPETQYF.

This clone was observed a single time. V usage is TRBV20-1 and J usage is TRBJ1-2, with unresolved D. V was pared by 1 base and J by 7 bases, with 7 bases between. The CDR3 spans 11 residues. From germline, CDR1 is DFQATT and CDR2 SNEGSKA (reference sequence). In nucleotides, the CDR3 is TGCAGTGCTAGAGTTTCGGCTGGCTACACCTTC. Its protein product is CSARVSAGYTF.

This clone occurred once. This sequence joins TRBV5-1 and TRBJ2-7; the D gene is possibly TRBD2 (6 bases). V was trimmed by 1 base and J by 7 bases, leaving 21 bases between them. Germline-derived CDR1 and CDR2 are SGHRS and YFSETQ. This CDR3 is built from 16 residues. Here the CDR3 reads CASSLLSGDLSWEQYF. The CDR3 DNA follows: TGCGCCAGCAGCTTGCTATCGGGAGATCTCTCGTGGGAGCAGTACTTC.

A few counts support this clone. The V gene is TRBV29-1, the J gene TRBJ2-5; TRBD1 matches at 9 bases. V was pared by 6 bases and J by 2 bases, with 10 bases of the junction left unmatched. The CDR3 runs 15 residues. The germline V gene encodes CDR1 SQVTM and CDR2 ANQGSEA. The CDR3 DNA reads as TGCAGCGTGGCCGACAGGGGGGGTTCACAAGAGACCCAGTACTTC. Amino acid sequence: CSVADRGGSQETQYF.

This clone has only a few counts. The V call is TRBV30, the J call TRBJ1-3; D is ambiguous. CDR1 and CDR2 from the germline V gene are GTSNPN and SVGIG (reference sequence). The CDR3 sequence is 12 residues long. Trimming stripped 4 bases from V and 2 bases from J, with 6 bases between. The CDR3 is CAWTGAGNTIYF. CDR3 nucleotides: TGTGCCTGGACAGGAGCTGGAAACACCATATATTTT. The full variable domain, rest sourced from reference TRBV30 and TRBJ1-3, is SQTIHQWPATLVQPVGSPLSLECTVEGTSNPNLYWYRQAAGRGLQLLFYSVGIGQISSEVPQNLSASRPQDRQFILSSKKLLLSDSGFYLCAWTGAGNTIYFGEGSWLTVV.

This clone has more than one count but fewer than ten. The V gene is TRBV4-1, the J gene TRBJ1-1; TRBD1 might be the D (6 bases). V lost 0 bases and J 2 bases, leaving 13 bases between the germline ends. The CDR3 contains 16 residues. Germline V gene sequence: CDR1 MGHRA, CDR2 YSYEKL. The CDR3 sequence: CASSQDPFRGNTEAFF. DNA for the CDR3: TGCGCCAGCAGCCAAGATCCATTCAGGGGCAACACTGAAGCTTTCTTT.

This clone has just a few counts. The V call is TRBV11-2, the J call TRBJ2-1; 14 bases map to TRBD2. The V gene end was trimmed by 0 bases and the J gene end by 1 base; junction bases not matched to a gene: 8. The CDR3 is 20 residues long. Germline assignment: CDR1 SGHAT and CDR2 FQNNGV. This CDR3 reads CASSLDRLAGGRGSYNEQFF. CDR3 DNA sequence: TGTGCCAGCAGCTTAGACCGACTAGCGGGAGGGCGTGGGTCCTACAATGAGCAGTTCTTC.

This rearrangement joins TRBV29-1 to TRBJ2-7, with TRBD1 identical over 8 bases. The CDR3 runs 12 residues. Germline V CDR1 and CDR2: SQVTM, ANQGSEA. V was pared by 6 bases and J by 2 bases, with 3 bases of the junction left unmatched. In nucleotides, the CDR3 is TGCAGCGTACAGGACAGGGCCTACGAGCAGTACTTC. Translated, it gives CSVQDRAYEQYF.

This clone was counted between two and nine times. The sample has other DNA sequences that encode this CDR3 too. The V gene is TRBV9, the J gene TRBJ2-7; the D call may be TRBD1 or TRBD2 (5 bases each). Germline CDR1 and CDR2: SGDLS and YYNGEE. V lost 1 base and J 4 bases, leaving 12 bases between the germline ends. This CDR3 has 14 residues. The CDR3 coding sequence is TGTGCCAGCAGCGTATCCGGGACGGAATACGAGCAGTACTTC. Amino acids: CASSVSGTEYEQYF. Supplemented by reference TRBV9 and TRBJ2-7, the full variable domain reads DSGVTQTPKHLITATGQRVTLRCSPRSGDLSVYWYQQSLDQGLQFLIQYYNGEERAKGNILERFSAQQFPDLHSELNLSSLELGDSALYFCASSVSGTEYEQYFGPGTRLTVT.

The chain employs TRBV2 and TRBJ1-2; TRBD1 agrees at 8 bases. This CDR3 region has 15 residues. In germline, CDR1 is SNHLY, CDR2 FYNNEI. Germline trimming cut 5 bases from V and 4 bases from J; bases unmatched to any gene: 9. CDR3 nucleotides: TGTGCCAGCAGTTCGGACAGGGATAGTTTCTATGGCTACACCTTC. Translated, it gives CASSSDRDSFYGYTF. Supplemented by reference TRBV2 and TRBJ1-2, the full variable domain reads EPEVTQTPSHQVTQMGQEVILRCVPISNHLYFYWYRQILGQKVEFLVSFYNNEISEKSEIFDDQFSVERPDGSNFTLKIRSTKLEDSAMYFCASSSDRDSFYGYTFGSGTRLTVV.

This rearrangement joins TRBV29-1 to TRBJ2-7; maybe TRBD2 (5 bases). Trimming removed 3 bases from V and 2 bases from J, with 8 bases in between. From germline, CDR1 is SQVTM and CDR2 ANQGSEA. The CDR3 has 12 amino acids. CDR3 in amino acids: CSVDPGTYEQYF. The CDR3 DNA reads TGCAGCGTTGATCCCGGGACCTACGAGCAGTACTTC.

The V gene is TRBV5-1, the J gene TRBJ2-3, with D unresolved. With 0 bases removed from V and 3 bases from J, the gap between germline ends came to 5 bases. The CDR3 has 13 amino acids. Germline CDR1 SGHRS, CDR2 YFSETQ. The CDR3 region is CASSLDQTDTQYF. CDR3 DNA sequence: TGCGCCAGCAGCTTGGACCAGACAGATACGCAGTATTTT.

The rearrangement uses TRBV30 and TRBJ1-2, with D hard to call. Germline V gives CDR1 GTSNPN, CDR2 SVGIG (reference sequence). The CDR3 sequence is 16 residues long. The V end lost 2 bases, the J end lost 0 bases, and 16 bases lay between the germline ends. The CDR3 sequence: CAWSPRRQVANYGYTF. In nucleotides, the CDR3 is TGTGCCTGGAGTCCACGGAGGCAGGTAGCTAACTATGGCTACACCTTC.

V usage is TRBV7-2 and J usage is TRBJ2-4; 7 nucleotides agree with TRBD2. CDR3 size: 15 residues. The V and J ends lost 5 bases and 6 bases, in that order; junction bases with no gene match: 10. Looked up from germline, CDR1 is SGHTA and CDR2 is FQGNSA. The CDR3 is CASSPRGVALNIQYF. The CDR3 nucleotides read TGTGCCAGCAGCCCTCGGGGGGTCGCCTTAAACATTCAGTACTTC. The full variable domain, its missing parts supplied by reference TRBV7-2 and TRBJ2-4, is GAGVSQSPSNKVTEKGKDVELRCDPISGHTALYWYRQSLGQGLEFLIYFQGNSAPDKSGLPSDRFSAERTGGSVSTLTIQRTQQEDSAVYLCASSPRGVALNIQYFGAGTRLSVL.